These 30 T cell receptor beta chains share one sample of origin, sequenced in a study of Ad26.COV2.S vaccination and SARS-CoV-2 variants. Treatment: some 20 received Ad26.COV2.S at low or high dose, single or two shots; 5 received placebo; per-sample allocation not given. The samples date from day 63 after the first vaccine or placebo injection. Generated by immunoSEQ multiplex PCR, the TCRdb table keeps only in-frame clones and is missing some. Seen here are roughly 680,000 clones, 80% to 90% observed once, and the top ten hold over 1.3%. Sequenced material: peripheral blood, taken in a trial of Ad26.COV2.S vaccine versus placebo. The receptors were sampled from a person aged 18 to 59 who received the Ad26.COV2.S COVID-19 vaccine or a placebo.

The rearrangement joins TRBV29-1 to TRBJ2-3; D ambiguous. V lost 3 bases and J lost 3, with 4 bases in between. Per germline, CDR1 SQVTM and CDR2 ANQGSEA. The CDR3 is 11 amino acids. The CDR3 bases are TGCAGCGTTGAGATGACAGATACGCAGTATTTT. This encodes CSVEMTDTQYF.

V and J are TRBV7-2 and TRBJ2-1; D not resolved. The CDR3 runs 12 residues. Trimming cost V 6 bases and J 12 bases, with 15 bases left between them. Germline CDR1 SGHTA, CDR2 FQGNSA. The CDR3 nucleotides read TGTGCCAGCAGTTCCTCCAGCCGAGGGCAGTTCTTC. This gives the protein CASSSSSRGQFF.

A few counts support this clone. The chain has TRBV5-1 and TRBJ1-5, with 11 bases matching TRBD1. V lost 0 bases, J lost 2 bases, and 4 bases stayed unmatched. The CDR3 length is 17 residues. The germline V gene encodes CDR1 SGHRS and CDR2 YFSETQ. In DNA form, the CDR3 reads TGCGCCAGCAGCTTGGGGACGGGACAGGGGGGCAATCAGCCCCAGCATTTT. This encodes CASSLGTGQGGNQPQHF.

The chain employs TRBV19 and TRBJ2-2; 9 nucleotides align to TRBD1. The CDR3 totals 16 residues. The germline V gene has CDR1 LNHDA and CDR2 SQIVND (reference sequence). Trimming cost V 5 bases and J 6 bases; bases outside gene matches: 10. CDR3: CASSFSGTGWAGELFF. In nucleotides, the CDR3 is TGTGCCAGTAGTTTTTCCGGGACAGGGTGGGCCGGGGAGCTGTTTTTT.

Of note for this clone: At the DNA level, this CDR3 is encoded by other sequences in the same sample as well. This chain links TRBV7-2 with TRBJ2-3, with 7 bases matching TRBD2. Looked up from germline, CDR1 is SGHTA and CDR2 is FQGNSA. CDR3 length: 13 residues. Trimming at V came to 3 bases and at J to 4 bases, leaving 1 base not matched to a gene. CDR3 protein: CASSFAGADTQYF. DNA for the CDR3: TGTGCCAGCAGCTTTGCGGGGGCAGATACGCAGTATTTT.

The chain employs TRBV6-2 or TRBV6-3 and TRBJ1-5, with 8 bases lining up with TRBD1. Germline trimming cut 4 bases from V and 7 bases from J; bases unmatched to any gene: 9. Per the germline V gene, CDR1 is MNHEY and CDR2 is SVGEGT. This CDR3 spans 15 amino acids. The CDR3 is CASSLDRGGRQPQHF. The CDR3 DNA is TGTGCCAGCAGTTTAGACAGGGGTGGTCGGCAGCCCCAGCATTTT.

The chain links TRBV24-1 to TRBJ2-5, with a possible D match to TRBD1 (6 bases). CDR3 length: 14 amino acids. V lost 4 bases and J 5 bases, leaving 13 bases between the germline ends. The V gene's germline CDR1 is KGHDR and CDR2 SFDVKD. The CDR3 nucleotides read TGTGCCACCAGTGACACCCGAGGGGGTGAGACCCAGTACTTC. The encoded protein is CATSDTRGGETQYF.

There are a few counts of this clone. V gene TRBV3-1 (or the pseudogene TRBV3-2) combines with J gene TRBJ2-7; either TRBD1 or TRBD2 may fit D (5 bases each). This CDR3 comprises 15 residues. Deletions cut 1 base from V and 3 bases from J, with 13 bases between. Germline V gene sequence: CDR1 LGHDT, CDR2 YNNKEL (reference sequence). The CDR3 protein is CASSQGPGTYYEQYF. The CDR3 coding sequence is TGTGCCAGCAGCCAAGGTCCAGGGACCTACTACGAGCAGTACTTC.

V is TRBV27 and J is TRBJ2-5; the D call may be TRBD1 or TRBD2 (5 bases each). Germline V gene sequence: CDR1 MNHEY, CDR2 SMNVEV (reference sequence). The CDR3 extends over 14 amino acids. The V and J ends lost 0 bases and 4 bases respectively, with 9 bases between them. The CDR3 sequence: CASSLSHGAETQYF. The DNA for the CDR3 is TGTGCCAGCAGTTTATCGCACGGGGCAGAGACCCAGTACTTC.

This chain connects TRBV9 to TRBJ2-1; a weak D match, TRBD1 (6 bases). This CDR3 spans 14 amino acids. The germline V gene encodes CDR1 SGDLS and CDR2 YYNGEE. With 3 bases removed from V and 6 bases from J, the gap between germline ends came to 13 bases. The CDR3: CASSAPRGSNEQFF. The CDR3 DNA reads TGTGCCAGCAGCGCCCCTAGGGGGAGCAATGAGCAGTTCTTC.

This clone was recorded a few times. This chain joins TRBV27 and TRBJ2-2; 11 nucleotides align to TRBD2. Germline CDR1 reads MNHEY; CDR2 reads SMNVEV (reference sequence). The CDR3 is 16 residues long. V shed 5 bases and J 5 bases; nucleotides not matched to a gene: 7. The CDR3 loop is CASSPIAGGNTGELFF. In DNA, the CDR3 is TGTGCCAGCAGTCCCATAGCGGGGGGGAATACCGGGGAGCTGTTTTTT.

This clone was counted only a few times. The chain is built from TRBV6-2 or TRBV6-3 and TRBJ2-7; possibly TRBD1 for D (5 bases). CDR1 is MNHEY, CDR2 SVGEGT, per germline. There are 12 residues in the CDR3. V was clipped by 2 bases and J by 3 bases, with 5 bases between them. The CDR3 bases are TGTGCCAGCAGTTACCAGGGCTACGAGCAGTACTTC. It yields the protein CASSYQGYEQYF.

The V and J genes are TRBV27 and TRBJ1-1, with 9 bases matching TRBD1. Trimming at V came to 1 base and at J to 6 bases, leaving 0 bases not matched to a gene. The CDR3 runs to 13 residues. CDR1 MNHEY and CDR2 SMNVEV come from the germline V gene (reference sequence). The chain's CDR3 is CASSLWTGAEAFF. The CDR3 nucleotides read TGTGCCAGCAGTTTATGGACAGGGGCTGAAGCTTTCTTT.

The rearrangement joins TRBV19 to TRBJ2-1; D not resolved. V was trimmed by 5 bases and J by 6 bases, leaving 8 bases between them. The V gene's germline CDR1 is LNHDA and CDR2 SQIVND (reference sequence). This CDR3 spans 12 amino acids. The CDR3 here is CASSDTFNEQFF. DNA of the CDR3: TGTGCCAGTAGTGACACTTTCAATGAGCAGTTCTTC.

The chain links TRBV20-1 to TRBJ2-1; TRBD2 matches 7 bases. Per the germline V gene, CDR1 is DFQATT and CDR2 is SNEGSKA (reference sequence). This CDR3 spans 11 amino acids. V trimming: 6 bases; J trimming: 9 bases; junction bases outside the gene matches: 5. The CDR3 loop reads CSATAGPEQFF. In DNA form, the CDR3 reads TGCAGTGCCACAGCGGGGCCTGAGCAGTTCTTC.

V is TRBV19 and J is TRBJ1-3; D remains ambiguous. Per the germline V gene, CDR1 is LNHDA and CDR2 is SQIVND (reference sequence). CDR3 size: 17 residues. With 5 bases removed from V and 1 base from J, the gap between germline ends came to 18 bases. The CDR3 coding sequence is TGTGCCAGTAGTCCTACCGGTGCGGGAGGATCTGGAAACACCATATATTTT. Translation gives CASSPTGAGGSGNTIYF.

The chain is built from TRBV14 and TRBJ2-4, with 7 bases matching TRBD2. The length of the CDR3 is 15 residues. V gave up 0 bases and J gave up 3 bases; unmatched junction bases: 2. CDR1 SGHDN and CDR2 FVKESK come from the germline V gene. The CDR3 sequence is CASSQDRGVKNIQYF. The CDR3 DNA sequence: TGTGCCAGCAGCCAAGATCGGGGGGTCAAAAACATTCAGTACTTC.

This rearrangement joins TRBV9 to TRBJ2-7; 7 bases line up with TRBD1. Germline CDR1 reads SGDLS; CDR2 reads YYNGEE. The CDR3 length is 14 residues. V dropped 4 bases and J dropped 4; count of bases not matched to a gene: 8. The DNA for the CDR3 is TGTGCCAGCAGCCCATCGACAGGGTGGTACGAGCAGTACTTC. As protein: CASSPSTGWYEQYF.

As concerns this clone: Other DNA sequences within the sample encode an identical CDR3. The J gene is TRBJ2-7, the V gene TRBV6-5, with a weak D call TRBD2 (5 bases). CDR1 MNHEY and CDR2 SVGAGI come from the germline V gene. The CDR3 covers 14 residues. The V end was cut by 0 bases, the J end by 2 bases, with 8 bases between. The CDR3 sequence: CASSYSIGTYEQYF. The CDR3 nucleotides read TGTGCCAGCAGTTACTCGATCGGGACCTACGAGCAGTACTTC.

In DNA, the CDR3 is TGTGCCAGCAGCGCCGCCGGGACTATCTCCTACAATGAGCAGTTCTTC. This sequence encodes CASSAAGTISYNEQFF. V gene TRBV7-3 combines with J gene TRBJ2-1; 7 bases are a match to TRBD2. This CDR3 has 16 amino acids. Germline trimming cut 5 bases from V and 0 bases from J; bases unmatched to any gene: 7. The germline gives CDR1 SGHTA, CDR2 FQGTGA.

The chain carries TRBV7-2 and TRBJ2-3; D might be TRBD2 (6 bases). The germline V gene encodes CDR1 SGHTA and CDR2 FQGNSA. The V and J ends lost 2 bases and 4 bases respectively, with 13 bases between them. This CDR3 is 15 amino acids long. CDR3 amino acids: CASSLRVASADTQYF. The CDR3 region has the DNA TGTGCCAGCAGCTTACGGGTGGCTAGCGCAGATACGCAGTATTTT.

The chain links TRBV5-6 to TRBJ2-7, with D perhaps TRBD2 (5 bases). The V end was cut by 7 bases, the J end by 4 bases, with 12 bases between. The CDR3 loop spans 12 amino acids. Germline values: CDR1 SGHDT, CDR2 YYEEEE. The CDR3, as DNA: TGTGCCAGCTATAAATCGGGGTACGAGCAGTACTTC. As protein: CASYKSGYEQYF.

The chain uses TRBV2 and TRBJ2-2; maybe TRBD2 (7 bases). CDR3 size: 16 residues. With 7 bases removed from V and 3 bases from J, the gap between germline ends came to 18 bases. CDR1 SNHLY and CDR2 FYNNEI come from the germline V gene. The CDR3 region is CASTPWRGLDTGELFF. The CDR3 DNA reads TGTGCCAGCACACCCTGGCGGGGGCTCGACACCGGGGAGCTGTTTTTT.

Note on this clone: Germline and junction disagree at one end, which may indicate a read error. The sample holds other DNA sequences that translate to the same CDR3. The chain has TRBV7-6 and TRBJ2-7; 11 nucleotides align to TRBD2. The CDR3 has 15 amino acids. Germline V gives CDR1 SGHVS, CDR2 FNYEAQ. CDR3 sequence reads: CASSLAGGPSYEQYF. The CDR3 coding sequence is TGTGCCAGCAGTTTAGCGGGAGGGCCCTCGTACGAGCAGTACTTC.

The V gene is TRBV5-1, the J gene TRBJ2-2, with D perhaps TRBD1 (5 bases). CDR3 length equals 15 residues. Germline V CDR1 and CDR2: SGHRS, YFSETQ. The germline V and J ends were trimmed by 6 bases and 0 bases, with 12 bases remaining between them. CDR3: CASKLDTANTGELFF. The CDR3 coding sequence is TGCGCCAGCAAACTGGACACCGCGAACACCGGGGAGCTGTTTTTT.

The rearrangement links TRBV6-6 to TRBJ2-3; 9 positions match TRBD2. The CDR3 is 15 residues long. Germline CDR1 MNHNY, CDR2 SVGAGI (reference sequence). V was clipped by 6 bases and J by 4 bases; unmatched bases: 8. The DNA for the CDR3 is TGTGCCAGCAGCCTCCCTAGCGGGGTATCAGATACGCAGTATTTT. This gives the protein CASSLPSGVSDTQYF.

The chain combines TRBV30 with TRBJ1-2; D gene ambiguous. From germline, CDR1 is GTSNPN and CDR2 SVGIG (reference sequence). The CDR3 runs to 14 residues. V dropped 1 base and J dropped 2 bases, with 11 bases sitting between them. The CDR3 reads CAWSGTSINYGYTF. DNA for the CDR3: TGTGCCTGGAGTGGAACTTCTATAAACTATGGCTACACCTTC.

This clone has more than one count but fewer than ten. V usage is TRBV24-1 and J usage is TRBJ2-1, with D perhaps TRBD2 (6 bases). The length of the CDR3 is 14 residues. Trimming took off 3 bases at V and 4 bases at J, with 9 bases between the two ends. CDR1 is KGHDR and CDR2 is SFDVKD in the germline V gene. In DNA form, the CDR3 reads TGTGCCACCAGTGATACGGACTATTACAATGAGCAGTTCTTC. Its translation: CATSDTDYYNEQFF.

This clone was counted a few times. The chain uses TRBV5-4 and TRBJ2-5, with 8 bases that match TRBD1. J gave up 1 base and V 2 bases, and 1 base lay outside the gene matches. CDR1 SGHNT and CDR2 YYREEE come from the germline V gene (reference sequence). The CDR3 has 14 amino acids. The CDR3 loop reads CASSFGQGQETQYF. For the CDR3, the DNA is TGTGCCAGCAGCTTCGGACAGGGCCAAGAGACCCAGTACTTC.

The V gene is TRBV12-3 or TRBV12-4, the J gene TRBJ1-3; D remains unclear. This CDR3 region has 13 residues. V was cut by 6 bases and J by 3 bases, with 9 bases left in between. The CDR3 loop reads CASSDAVGNTIYF. CDR3 nucleotide sequence: TGTGCCAGCAGCGACGCAGTTGGAAACACCATATATTTT.